What follows are 25 T cell receptor beta chains derived from one specimen sequenced in a study of blood T cells in healthy people across ages. Using a J-beta primer mix together with a sample-barcoded 5' primer, a second PCR was run for roughly 7 to 11 cycles. One entry per CDR3 protein, called by TCRdb with MiXCR from the 5' RACE reads. The data show 1.8 million or so distinct CDR3 sequences, about 39% seen once. The specimen was blood. These receptors all stem from a human donor in good health.

This clonotype has more than one count but fewer than ten. This rearrangement joins TRBV11-2 to TRBJ1-4; D is perhaps TRBD1 (5 bases). Trimming removed 5 bases at V and 0 bases at J, with 10 bases between. The CDR3 has 15 residues. Germline loops: CDR1 SGHAT, CDR2 FQNNGV. CDR3 sequence reads: CASSHLGATNEKLFF. In DNA form, the CDR3 reads TGTGCCAGCAGCCACCTGGGGGCAACTAATGAAAAACTGTTTTTT.

This clonotype has only a few counts. V usage is TRBV12-3 or TRBV12-4 and J usage is TRBJ1-5; 7 positions agree with TRBD1. This CDR3 has 16 amino acids. Germline trimming cut 6 bases from V and 7 bases from J; bases unmatched to any gene: 15. CDR3 amino acids: CASSAHRGGARQPQHF. The DNA of the CDR3 is TGTGCCAGCAGCGCCCACCGAGGGGGCGCGAGGCAGCCCCAGCATTTT.

The chain uses TRBV12-3 or TRBV12-4 and TRBJ2-7; D remains ambiguous. CDR3 size: 15 residues. V was shortened by 8 bases and J by 7 bases, with 24 bases between the two germline ends. CDR3 DNA: TGTGCCAGCCGCCTTCGGGCTTACTCCTACAATGAGCAGTACTTC. Translation gives CASRLRAYSYNEQYF.

A few counts support this clonotype. The genes are TRBV6-2 or TRBV6-3 and TRBJ2-5, with 12 bases matching TRBD2. The trim removed 10 bases at V and 2 bases at J, leaving 5 bases unmatched. The CDR3 loop spans 14 amino acids. Germline CDR1 and CDR2: MNHEY and SVGEGT. DNA for the CDR3: TGTGCCACCCAACTAGCGGGGGGACAAGAGACCCAGTACTTC. Its translation: CATQLAGGQETQYF.

This rearrangement joins TRBV3-1 to TRBJ2-5, with 9 nucleotides matching TRBD2. This CDR3 spans 16 amino acids. J lost 5 bases, V lost 1 base, and 8 bases had no gene match. Germline V gives CDR1 LGHDT, CDR2 YNNKEL (reference sequence). The CDR3 bases are TGTGCCAGCAGCCAAGGGGCACTAGCGGGTGGTGAGACCCAGTACTTC. This encodes CASSQGALAGGETQYF.

The gene calls are TRBV2 and TRBJ2-5, with D unclear. Germline values: CDR1 SNHLY, CDR2 FYNNEI. This CDR3 region has 12 residues. V shed 4 bases and J shed 5 bases, with 8 bases lying between them. CDR3 coding DNA: TGTGCCAGCAGTGGGATGGTGGAGACCCAGTACTTC. Its translation: CASSGMVETQYF. Looking up the rest from reference TRBV2 and TRBJ2-5 gives the full variable domain: EPEVTQTPSHQVTQMGQEVILRCVPISNHLYFYWYRQILGQKVEFLVSFYNNEISEKSEIFDDQFSVERPDGSNFTLKIRSTKLEDSAMYFCASSGMVETQYFGPGTRLLVL.

This clonotype was recorded a few times. The V call is TRBV19, the J call TRBJ1-2, with 7 bases lining up with TRBD1. The germline V gene has CDR1 LNHDA and CDR2 SQIVND (reference sequence). The CDR3 has 16 residues. J lost 8 bases, V lost 1 base, and 13 bases had no gene match. The DNA for the CDR3 is TGTGCCAGTAGTATAGTTCGACAGGGCTTTCATCGGGGCTACACCTTC. Its protein product is CASSIVRQGFHRGYTF. The entire variable domain, with the rest obtained from reference TRBV19 and TRBJ1-2, is as follows: DGGITQSPKYLFRKEGQNVTLSCEQNLNHDAMYWYRQDPGQGLRLIYYSQIVNDFQKGDIAEGYSVSREKKESFPLTVTSAQKNPTAFYLCASSIVRQGFHRGYTFGSGTRLTVV.

This clonotype was seen more than once but under ten times. The chain is built from TRBV27 and TRBJ1-2; 7 bases match TRBD1. Trimming cost V 0 bases and J 8 bases; bases outside gene matches: 12. Germline V CDR1 and CDR2: MNHEY, SMNVEV (reference sequence). The CDR3 is made up of 16 amino acids. The CDR3 region is CASSLSLSQGLWGYTF. The CDR3 nucleotides read TGTGCCAGCAGTTTATCCCTCTCACAGGGGCTATGGGGCTACACCTTC.

V usage is TRBV20-1 and J usage is TRBJ2-1; 10 nucleotides align to TRBD2. The ends lost 0 bases at V and 7 bases at J; junction bases unmatched: 15. Germline CDR1 reads DFQATT; CDR2 reads SNEGSKA (reference sequence). The CDR3 runs to 18 residues. The CDR3 DNA follows: TGCAGTGCTAGAGATCAAGGGCAGCGGGGGGGCACGTTGAATGAGCAGTTCTTC. Its translation: CSARDQGQRGGTLNEQFF.

This chain joins TRBV20-1 and TRBJ2-7; no reliable D call. Germline lookup yields CDR1 DFQATT and CDR2 SNEGSKA (reference sequence). The length of the CDR3 is 14 residues. V dropped 6 bases and J dropped 4 bases, with 19 bases sitting between them. Here the CDR3 reads CSATQSSETYEQYF. The CDR3 DNA follows: TGCAGTGCCACCCAGTCTTCAGAAACTTACGAGCAGTACTTC.

About this clonotype itself: One junction end disagrees with the germline gene, perhaps due to a read error. The chain links TRBV4-1 to TRBJ1-2; D is unresolved. The germline gives CDR1 MGHRA, CDR2 YSYEKL. The CDR3 spans 14 residues. Here the CDR3 DNA reads TGCGCCAGCAGCCAAAGGCCTCTAGATTATGACTACACCTTC. This codes for CASSQRPLDYDYTF.

This chain links TRBV6-2 or TRBV6-3 with TRBJ2-5; 8 nucleotides match TRBD1. The J call could be wrong; TRBJ2-7 is a better fit for the DNA end. This CDR3 has 15 amino acids. Germline V gives CDR1 MNHEY, CDR2 SVGEGT. The CDR3 DNA reads as TGTGCCAGCAGTTACCCGGCGGACAGGGCCCACGAGCAGTACTTC. It codes for CASSYPADRAHEQYF.

Only a few counts were recorded for this clonotype. The chain employs TRBV5-4 and TRBJ1-1; D is unclear. Germline CDR1 SGHNT, CDR2 YYREEE (reference sequence). The CDR3 runs 12 residues. V lost 1 base and J 5 bases, leaving 6 bases between the germline ends. CDR3 loop: CASSLLETEAFF. For the CDR3, the DNA is TGTGCCAGCAGCTTGTTAGAAACTGAAGCTTTCTTT.

The V call is TRBV2, the J call TRBJ2-3, with D perhaps TRBD1 or TRBD2 (5 bases each). This CDR3 contains 17 residues. Germline V gene sequence: CDR1 SNHLY, CDR2 FYNNEI. V lost 3 bases, J lost 5 bases, and 21 bases lay in between. The CDR3 reads CASSDVGVRTHQDTQYF. The CDR3 coding sequence is TGTGCCAGCAGTGACGTGGGGGTCCGCACCCACCAAGATACGCAGTATTTT.

This clonotype was counted between two and nine times. The genes are TRBV27 and TRBJ1-1; D is unresolved. The CDR3 is 14 amino acids. The ends were cut back, 5 bases at V and 7 bases at J, with 17 bases in the middle. Germline V gene lookup returns CDR1 MNHEY and CDR2 SMNVEV (reference sequence). The CDR3: CASSPLRVRIEAFF. The CDR3 bases are TGTGCCAGCAGTCCTCTGAGGGTCAGAATTGAAGCTTTCTTT.

This clonotype was counted between two and nine times. This rearrangement joins TRBV7-2 to TRBJ1-4; D remains unclear. V was cut by 5 bases and J by 8 bases, with 21 bases left in between. The CDR3 runs 16 residues. Looked up from germline, CDR1 is SGHTA and CDR2 is FQGNSA. CDR3 loop: CASSPEVGRSQEKLFF. CDR3 coding DNA: TGTGCCAGCAGCCCCGAAGTCGGACGCAGCCAGGAAAAACTGTTTTTT.

This clonotype was counted only a few times. The genes are TRBV27 and TRBJ2-1; D is perhaps TRBD2 (6 bases). V was cut by 4 bases and J by 3 bases, with 10 bases left in between. CDR3 length: 14 residues. Germline V gives CDR1 MNHEY, CDR2 SMNVEV (reference sequence). In DNA form, the CDR3 reads TGTGCCAGCAGTTCAGCGGACTACTACAATGAGCAGTTCTTC. Protein: CASSSADYYNEQFF.

This chain uses TRBV28 with TRBJ2-7, with 10 bases aligning to TRBD1. The V gene's germline CDR1 is MDHEN and CDR2 SYDVKM. V shed 6 bases and J 6 bases; nucleotides not matched to a gene: 11. This CDR3 is built from 15 residues. The CDR3 sequence is CASSSPGTGEGEQYF. DNA for the CDR3: TGTGCCAGCAGCTCCCCCGGGACAGGGGAGGGCGAGCAGTACTTC.

The chain uses TRBV24-1 and TRBJ2-1, with 10 bases matching TRBD2. The ends lost 5 bases at V and 1 base at J; junction bases unmatched: 1. The CDR3 contains 15 residues. Germline V gives CDR1 KGHDR, CDR2 SFDVKD. CDR3 in amino acids: CATSGAGGSYNEQFF. The CDR3 DNA is TGTGCCACCAGTGGAGCGGGGGGGTCCTACAATGAGCAGTTCTTC.

The chain is built from TRBV12-5 and TRBJ2-7; D is unclear. CDR3 length: 12 amino acids. Germline lookup yields CDR1 LGHNT and CDR2 FRNRAP. Between the trimmed V and J ends, which lost 1 base and 7 bases, there was a span of 8 bases. CDR3 sequence (DNA): TGTGCTAGTGGTTTGGCCTACGCGGAGCAGTACTTC. Translation: CASGLAYAEQYF.

This clonotype was seen only a few times. The chain links TRBV29-1 to TRBJ2-7, with D possibly being TRBD1 (5 bases). The ends were cut back, 5 bases at V and 7 bases at J, with 21 bases in the middle. The germline V gene has CDR1 SQVTM and CDR2 ANQGSEA. The CDR3 consists of 14 residues. The CDR3 coding sequence is TGCAGCGTTACGAAAGACAGTTTTAGTGAAGAGCAGTACTTC. Translated, it gives CSVTKDSFSEEQYF.

Worth noting for this clonotype: A junction boundary mismatches the germline segment, possibly from a read error. This chain uses TRBV7-3 with TRBJ2-3; 8 bases agree with TRBD2. The germline V gene has CDR1 SGHTA and CDR2 FQGTGA. This CDR3 is 16 amino acids long. CDR3 protein: CASSQADLAGGDTQYF. Written as DNA, the CDR3 is TGCGCCAGCAGCCAAGCGGATCTAGCGGGTGGAGATACGCAGTATTTT.

This clonotype was observed a handful of times. The genes are TRBV20-1 and TRBJ1-2, with 8 bases matching TRBD1. Germline CDR1 DFQATT, CDR2 SNEGSKA (reference sequence). This CDR3 contains 12 residues. J gave up 5 bases and V 5 bases, and 4 bases lay outside the gene matches. The CDR3: CSAGDRGYGYTF. CDR3 in DNA: TGCAGTGCTGGCGACAGGGGTTATGGCTACACCTTC.

The table lists this clonotype with a few counts. The chain recombines TRBV7-2 with TRBJ2-7; the D gene is possibly TRBD1 (6 bases). In germline, CDR1 is SGHTA, CDR2 FQGNSA. V lost 1 base and J lost 3, with 16 bases in between. The CDR3 is 16 residues long. The CDR3 spells CASSLVSGTPIYEQYF. DNA of the CDR3: TGTGCCAGCAGCTTAGTTTCCGGGACACCTATCTACGAGCAGTACTTC. Looking up the rest from reference TRBV7-2 and TRBJ2-7 gives the full variable domain: GAGVSQSPSNKVTEKGKDVELRCDPISGHTALYWYRQSLGQGLEFLIYFQGNSAPDKSGLPSDRFSAERTGGSVSTLTIQRTQQEDSAVYLCASSLVSGTPIYEQYFGPGTRLTVT.

V and J are TRBV5-1 and TRBJ2-1, with TRBD2 matching over 7 bases. Germline V gives CDR1 SGHRS, CDR2 YFSETQ. The ends lost 0 bases at V and 4 bases at J; junction bases unmatched: 7. CDR3 length: 16 amino acids. Written as DNA, the CDR3 is TGCGCCAGCAGCTTGGACAGGCGGGGGTTATACAATGAGCAGTTCTTC. Protein sequence: CASSLDRRGLYNEQFF.